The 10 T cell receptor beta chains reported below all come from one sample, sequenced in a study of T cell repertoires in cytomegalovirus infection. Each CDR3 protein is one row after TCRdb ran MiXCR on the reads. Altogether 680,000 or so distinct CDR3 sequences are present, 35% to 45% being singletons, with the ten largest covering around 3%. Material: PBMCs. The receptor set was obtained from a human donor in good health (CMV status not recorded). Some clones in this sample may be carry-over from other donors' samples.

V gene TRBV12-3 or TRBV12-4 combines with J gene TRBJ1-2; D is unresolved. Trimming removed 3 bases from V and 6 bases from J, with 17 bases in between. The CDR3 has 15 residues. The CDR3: CASSLGGNGGNGYTF. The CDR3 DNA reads TGTGCCAGCAGTTTGGGAGGGAATGGTGGAAATGGCTACACCTTC.

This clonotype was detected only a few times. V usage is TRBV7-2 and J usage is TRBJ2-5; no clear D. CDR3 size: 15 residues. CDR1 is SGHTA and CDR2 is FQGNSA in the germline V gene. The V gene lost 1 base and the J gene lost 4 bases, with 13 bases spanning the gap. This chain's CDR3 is CASSLDGIPLETQYF. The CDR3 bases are TGTGCCAGCAGCTTAGATGGCATTCCCCTAGAGACCCAGTACTTC.

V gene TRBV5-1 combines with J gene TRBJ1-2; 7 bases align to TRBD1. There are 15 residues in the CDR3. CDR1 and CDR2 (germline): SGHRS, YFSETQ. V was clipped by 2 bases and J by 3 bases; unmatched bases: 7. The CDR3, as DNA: TGCGCCAGCAGCTTTCGGGACAGTCTCGACTATGGCTACACCTTC. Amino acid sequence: CASSFRDSLDYGYTF.

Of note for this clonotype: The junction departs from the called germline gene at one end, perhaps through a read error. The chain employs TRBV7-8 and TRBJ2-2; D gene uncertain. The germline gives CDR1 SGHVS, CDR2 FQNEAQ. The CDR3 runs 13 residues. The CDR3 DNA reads TGTGCCAGCATCCAGCGAGACACCTGGGAGCTGTTTTTT. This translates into CASIQRDTWELFF.

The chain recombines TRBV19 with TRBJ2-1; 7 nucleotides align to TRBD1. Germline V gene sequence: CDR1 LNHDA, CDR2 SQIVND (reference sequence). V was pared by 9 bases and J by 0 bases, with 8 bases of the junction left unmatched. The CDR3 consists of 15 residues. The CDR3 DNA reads TGTGCCAGCCGTGGGACAGTGAGCTCCTACAATGAGCAGTTCTTC. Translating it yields CASRGTVSSYNEQFF.

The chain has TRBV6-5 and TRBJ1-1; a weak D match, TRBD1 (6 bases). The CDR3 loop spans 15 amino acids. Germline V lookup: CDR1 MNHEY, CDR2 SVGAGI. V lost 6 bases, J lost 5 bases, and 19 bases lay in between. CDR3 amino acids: CASSSAGWRGTEAFF. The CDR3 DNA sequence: TGTGCCAGCAGCTCCGCCGGATGGAGGGGGACTGAAGCTTTCTTT.

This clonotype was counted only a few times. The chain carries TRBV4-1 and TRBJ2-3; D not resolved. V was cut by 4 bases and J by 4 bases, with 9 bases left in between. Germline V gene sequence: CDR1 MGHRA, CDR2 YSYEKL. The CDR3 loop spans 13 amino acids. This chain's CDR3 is CASSPGFADTQYF. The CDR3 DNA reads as TGCGCCAGCAGCCCCGGCTTTGCAGATACGCAGTATTTT.

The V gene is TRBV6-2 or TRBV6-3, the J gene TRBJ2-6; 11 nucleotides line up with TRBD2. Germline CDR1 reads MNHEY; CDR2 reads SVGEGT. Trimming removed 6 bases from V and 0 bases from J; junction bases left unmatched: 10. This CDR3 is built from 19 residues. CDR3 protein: CASSNRASGRNSGANVLTF. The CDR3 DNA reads TGTGCCAGCAGCAACAGGGCTAGCGGGAGGAACTCTGGGGCCAACGTCCTGACTTTC.

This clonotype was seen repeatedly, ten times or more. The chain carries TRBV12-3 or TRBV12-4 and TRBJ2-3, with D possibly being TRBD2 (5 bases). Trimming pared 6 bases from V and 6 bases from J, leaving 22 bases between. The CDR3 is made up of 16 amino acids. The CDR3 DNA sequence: TGTGCCAGCAGCACATATTTGCGGGCCCTGGTGGATACGCAGTATTTT. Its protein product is CASSTYLRALVDTQYF.

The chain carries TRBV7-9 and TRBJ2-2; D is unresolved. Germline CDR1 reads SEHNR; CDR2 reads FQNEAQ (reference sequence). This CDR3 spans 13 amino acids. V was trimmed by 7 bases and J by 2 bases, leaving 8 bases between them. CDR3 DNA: TGTGCCAGCATGTCCTTAAACACCGGGGAGCTGTTTTTT. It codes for CASMSLNTGELFF.